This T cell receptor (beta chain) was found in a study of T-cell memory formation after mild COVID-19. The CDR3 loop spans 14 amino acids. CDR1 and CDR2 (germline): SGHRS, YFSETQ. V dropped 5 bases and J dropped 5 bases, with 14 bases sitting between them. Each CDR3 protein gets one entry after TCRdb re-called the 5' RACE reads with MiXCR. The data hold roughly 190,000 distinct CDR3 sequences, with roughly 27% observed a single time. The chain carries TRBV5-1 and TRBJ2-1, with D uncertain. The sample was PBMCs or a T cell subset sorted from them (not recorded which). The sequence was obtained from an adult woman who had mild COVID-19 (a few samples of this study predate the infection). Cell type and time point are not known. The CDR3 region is CASSSNRLDNEQFF. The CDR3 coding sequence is TGCGCCAGCAGTAGTAATAGACTCGACAATGAGCAGTTCTTC.